The following is a TCR beta chain sequence with its context. As yet, its antigen is unknown. These data originate in a study of graft-versus-host responses after intestinal transplantation. Background on the study: Grafts that recipients had were multivisceral, liver-intestinal, or isolated intestinal transplants. Anti-thymocyte globulin induction was given to all recipients, followed by tacrolimus and steroids for around three years.

Assay: immunoSEQ multiplex PCR; the TCRdb copy retains only in-frame clones and omits some. The sample lists about 88,000 clones, 90% occurring once. The CDR3 has 17 residues. Looked up from germline, CDR1 is SGHTA and CDR2 is FQGTGA. Trimming cost V 2 bases and J 9 bases; bases outside gene matches: 16. The rearrangement uses TRBV7-3 and TRBJ2-1; TRBD2 agrees at 7 bases. The clonotype was recovered from a human donor who received an intestinal transplant. Sequenced material: unstimulated CD4+ T cells sorted from spleen or lymph node cells, taken before intestinal transplant. CDR3 nucleotide sequence: TGTGCCAGCAGCTTAGTTTCGCTAGGGCGCTCGGGGGGTGAGCAGTTCTTC. Encoded protein: CASSLVSLGRSGGEQFF.